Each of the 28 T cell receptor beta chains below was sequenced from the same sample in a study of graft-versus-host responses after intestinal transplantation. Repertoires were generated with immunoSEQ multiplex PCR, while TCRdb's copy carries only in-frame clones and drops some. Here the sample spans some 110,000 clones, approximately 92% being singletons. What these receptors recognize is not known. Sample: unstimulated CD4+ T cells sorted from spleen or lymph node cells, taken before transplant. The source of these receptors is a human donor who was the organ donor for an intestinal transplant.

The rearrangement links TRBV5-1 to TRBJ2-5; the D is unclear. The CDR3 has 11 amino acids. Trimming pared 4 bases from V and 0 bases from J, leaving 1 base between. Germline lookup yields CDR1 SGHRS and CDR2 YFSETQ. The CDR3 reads CASSDQETQYF. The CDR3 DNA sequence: TGCGCCAGCAGCGACCAAGAGACCCAGTACTTC.

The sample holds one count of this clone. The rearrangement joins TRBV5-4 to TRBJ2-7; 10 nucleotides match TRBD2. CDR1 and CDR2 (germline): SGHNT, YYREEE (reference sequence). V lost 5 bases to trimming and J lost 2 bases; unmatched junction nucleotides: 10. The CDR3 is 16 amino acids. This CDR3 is CASRGQEREGAYEQYF. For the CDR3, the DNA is TGTGCCAGCAGGGGACAGGAGCGGGAGGGAGCCTACGAGCAGTACTTC.

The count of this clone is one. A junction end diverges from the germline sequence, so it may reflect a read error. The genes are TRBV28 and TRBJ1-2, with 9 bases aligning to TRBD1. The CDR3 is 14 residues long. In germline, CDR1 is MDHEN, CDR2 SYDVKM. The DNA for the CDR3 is TGTACCAGCAGTCCCCGGGACAGGGAATATGGCTACACCTTC. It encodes CTSSPRDREYGYTF.

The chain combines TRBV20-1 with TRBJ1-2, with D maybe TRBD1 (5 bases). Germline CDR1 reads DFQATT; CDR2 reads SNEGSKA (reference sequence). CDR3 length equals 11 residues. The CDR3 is CISGHNYGYTF. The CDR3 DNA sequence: TGCATTTCTGGACACAACTATGGCTACACCTTC.

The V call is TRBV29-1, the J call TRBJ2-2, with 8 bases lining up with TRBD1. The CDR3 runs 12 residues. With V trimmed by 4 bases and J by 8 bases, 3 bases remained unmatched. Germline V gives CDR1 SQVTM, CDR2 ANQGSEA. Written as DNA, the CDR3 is TGCAGCGTTGTAGGACAGGGAGGGGAGCTGTTTTTT. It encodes CSVVGQGGELFF.

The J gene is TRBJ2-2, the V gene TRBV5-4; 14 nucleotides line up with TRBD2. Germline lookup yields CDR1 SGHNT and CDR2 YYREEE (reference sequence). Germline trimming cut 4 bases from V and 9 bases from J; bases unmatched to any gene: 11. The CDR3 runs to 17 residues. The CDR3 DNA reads TGTGCCAGCAGCCCCACTCCCGGGACTAGCGGGAGTAGGGAGCTGTTTTTT. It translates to CASSPTPGTSGSRELFF.

CDR3 sequence (DNA): TGTGCCAGCAGCTTTATTCGACTAGCGGGAGGTCAAGAGACCCAGTACTTC. Its translation: CASSFIRLAGGQETQYF. V usage is TRBV7-2 and J usage is TRBJ2-5; 13 bases map to TRBD2. CDR1 and CDR2 from the germline V gene are SGHTA and FQGNSA. V lost 3 bases and J lost 2; bases outside the gene matches: 6. The CDR3 runs to 17 residues.

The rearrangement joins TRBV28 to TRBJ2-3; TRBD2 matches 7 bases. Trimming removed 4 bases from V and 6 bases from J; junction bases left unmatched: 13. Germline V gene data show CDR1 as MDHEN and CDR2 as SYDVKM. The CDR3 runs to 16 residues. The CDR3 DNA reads TGTGCCAGCAGTTCTGCGGGTAGCGGGCCCGCGGATACGCAGTATTTT. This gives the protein CASSSAGSGPADTQYF.

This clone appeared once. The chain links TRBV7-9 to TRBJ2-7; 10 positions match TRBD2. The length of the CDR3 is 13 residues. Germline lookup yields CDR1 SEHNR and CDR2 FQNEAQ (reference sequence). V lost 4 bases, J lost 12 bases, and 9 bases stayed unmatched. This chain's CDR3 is CASSSPGTSVWYF. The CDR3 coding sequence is TGTGCCAGCAGCTCGCCCGGGACTAGCGTTTGGTACTTC.

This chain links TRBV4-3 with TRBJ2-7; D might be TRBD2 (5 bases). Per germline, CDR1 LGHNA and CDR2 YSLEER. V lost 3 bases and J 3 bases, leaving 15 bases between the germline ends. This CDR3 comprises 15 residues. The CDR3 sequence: CASSQSVLGIYEQYF. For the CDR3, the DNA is TGCGCCAGCAGCCAGAGTGTACTAGGAATCTACGAGCAGTACTTC.

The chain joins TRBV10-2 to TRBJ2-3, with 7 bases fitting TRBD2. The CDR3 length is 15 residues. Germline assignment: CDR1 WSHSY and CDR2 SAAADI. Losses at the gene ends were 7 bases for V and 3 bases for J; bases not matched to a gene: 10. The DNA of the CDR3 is TGCGCCAGCACTACGAGCGGGATCGGTACAGATACGCAGTATTTT. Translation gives CASTTSGIGTDTQYF.

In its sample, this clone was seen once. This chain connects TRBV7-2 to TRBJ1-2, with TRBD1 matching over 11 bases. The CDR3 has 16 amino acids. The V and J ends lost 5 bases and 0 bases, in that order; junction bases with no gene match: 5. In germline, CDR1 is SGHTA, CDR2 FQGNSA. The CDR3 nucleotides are TGTGCCAGCAGCCCCCCGGGACAGGGGGCTAACTATGGCTACACCTTC. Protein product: CASSPPGQGANYGYTF.

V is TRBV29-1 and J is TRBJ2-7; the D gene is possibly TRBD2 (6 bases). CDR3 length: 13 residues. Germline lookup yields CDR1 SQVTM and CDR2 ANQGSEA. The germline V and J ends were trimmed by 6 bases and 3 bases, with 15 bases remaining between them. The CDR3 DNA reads TGCAGCGTCTCACGGGGGAACTTCTACGAGCAGTACTTC. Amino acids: CSVSRGNFYEQYF.

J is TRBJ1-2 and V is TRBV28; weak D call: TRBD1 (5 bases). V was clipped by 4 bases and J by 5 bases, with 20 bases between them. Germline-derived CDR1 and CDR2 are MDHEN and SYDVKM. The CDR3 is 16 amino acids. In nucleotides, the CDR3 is TGTGCCAGCAGTTCCCTCAGGGTCCTTCACGAATATGGCTACACCTTC. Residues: CASSSLRVLHEYGYTF.

In DNA form, the CDR3 reads TGTGCCAGCAGCTTGGCTAGCGGGAGTACAGATACGCAGTATTTT. It is translated as CASSLASGSTDTQYF. The chain carries TRBV5-6 and TRBJ2-3; 10 bases are a match to TRBD2. J gave up 3 bases and V 0 bases, and 1 base lay outside the gene matches. Germline V gene sequence: CDR1 SGHDT, CDR2 YYEEEE. The length of the CDR3 is 15 residues.

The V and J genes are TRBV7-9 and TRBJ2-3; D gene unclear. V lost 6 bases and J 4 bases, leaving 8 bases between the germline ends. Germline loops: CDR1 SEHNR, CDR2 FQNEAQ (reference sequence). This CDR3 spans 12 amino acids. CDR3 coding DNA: TGTGCCAGCAGTCGCACCCCAGATACGCAGTATTTT. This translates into CASSRTPDTQYF.

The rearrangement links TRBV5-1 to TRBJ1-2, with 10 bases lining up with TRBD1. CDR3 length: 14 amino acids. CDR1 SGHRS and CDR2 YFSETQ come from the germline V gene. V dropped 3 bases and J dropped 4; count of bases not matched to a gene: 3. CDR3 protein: CASSSRTGGYGYTF. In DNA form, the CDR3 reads TGCGCCAGCAGCTCCCGGACAGGGGGCTATGGCTACACCTTC.

The CDR3 DNA follows: TGTGCCAGCAGTGCCGGACAGGGGGCAAACTATGGCTACACCTTC. It yields the protein CASSAGQGANYGYTF. The chain combines TRBV6-5 with TRBJ1-2; TRBD1 matches at 11 bases. CDR1 and CDR2 (germline): MNHEY, SVGAGI. V lost 5 bases to trimming and J lost 2 bases; unmatched junction nucleotides: 4. The CDR3 is 15 residues long.

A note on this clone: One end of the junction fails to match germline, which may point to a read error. CDR3 coding DNA: TGCAGTGCTAGACGGATCCCAGGGGAAGTCTTC. Its translation is CSARRIPGEVF. The rearrangement links TRBV20-1 to TRBJ2-1; D possibly corresponds to TRBD1 (6 bases). The CDR3 has 11 amino acids. CDR1 DFQATT and CDR2 SNEGSKA come from the germline V gene (reference sequence).

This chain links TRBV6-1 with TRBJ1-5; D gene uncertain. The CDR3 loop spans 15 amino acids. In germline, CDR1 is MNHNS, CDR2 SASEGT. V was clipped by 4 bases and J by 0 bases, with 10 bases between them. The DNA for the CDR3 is TGTGCCAGCAGTGTTCCATCTTCTAGCAATCAGCCCCAGCATTTT. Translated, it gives CASSVPSSSNQPQHF.

CDR3 DNA sequence: TGTGCCAGCAGTCCCCCGGGACTACCCAATGAGCAGTTCTTC. It is translated as CASSPPGLPNEQFF. The chain links TRBV5-4 to TRBJ2-1; TRBD2 agrees at 7 bases. There are 14 residues in the CDR3. J gave up 6 bases and V 5 bases, and 8 bases lay outside the gene matches. Per the germline V gene, CDR1 is SGHNT and CDR2 is YYREEE (reference sequence).

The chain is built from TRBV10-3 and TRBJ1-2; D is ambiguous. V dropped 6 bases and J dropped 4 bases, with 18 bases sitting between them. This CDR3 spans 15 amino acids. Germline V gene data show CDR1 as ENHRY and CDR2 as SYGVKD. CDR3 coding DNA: TGTGCCATCAGGTCCGGGAACCGACGGGGCTATGGCTACACCTTC. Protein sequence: CAIRSGNRRGYGYTF.

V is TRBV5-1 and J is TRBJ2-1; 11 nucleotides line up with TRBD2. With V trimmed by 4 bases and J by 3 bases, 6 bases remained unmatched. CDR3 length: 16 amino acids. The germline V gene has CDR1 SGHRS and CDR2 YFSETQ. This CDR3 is CASSPPTSGSYNEQFF. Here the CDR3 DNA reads TGCGCCAGCAGCCCACCTACTAGCGGGAGCTACAATGAGCAGTTCTTC.

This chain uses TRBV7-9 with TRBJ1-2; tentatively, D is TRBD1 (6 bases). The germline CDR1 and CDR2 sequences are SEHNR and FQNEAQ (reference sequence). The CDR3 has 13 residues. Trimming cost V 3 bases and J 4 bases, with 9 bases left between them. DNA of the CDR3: TGTGCCAGCAGCTTTGGACAGCCCTATGGCTACACCTTC. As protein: CASSFGQPYGYTF.

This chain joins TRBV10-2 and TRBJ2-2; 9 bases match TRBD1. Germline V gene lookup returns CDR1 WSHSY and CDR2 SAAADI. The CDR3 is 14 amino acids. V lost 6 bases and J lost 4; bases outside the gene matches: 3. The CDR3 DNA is TGCGCCAGCAGAGGGACAGGGCGCACCGGGGAGCTGTTTTTT. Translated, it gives CASRGTGRTGELFF.

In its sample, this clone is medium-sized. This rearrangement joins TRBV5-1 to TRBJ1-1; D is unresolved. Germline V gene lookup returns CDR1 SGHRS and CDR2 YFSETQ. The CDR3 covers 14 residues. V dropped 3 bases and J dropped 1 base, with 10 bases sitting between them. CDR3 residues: CASSYGSGNTEAFF. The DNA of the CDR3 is TGCGCCAGCAGCTACGGCAGTGGGAACACTGAAGCTTTCTTT. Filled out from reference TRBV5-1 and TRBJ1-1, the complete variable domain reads KAGVTQTPRYLIKTRGQQVTLSCSPISGHRSVSWYQQTPGQGLQFLFEYFSETQRNKGNFPGRFSGRQFSNSRSEMNVSTLELGDSALYLCASSYGSGNTEAFFGQGTRLTVV.

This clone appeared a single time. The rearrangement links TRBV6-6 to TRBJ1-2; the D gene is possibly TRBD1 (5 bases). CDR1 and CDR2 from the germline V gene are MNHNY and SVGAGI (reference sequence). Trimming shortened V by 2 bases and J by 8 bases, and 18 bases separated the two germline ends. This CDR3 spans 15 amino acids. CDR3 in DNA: TGTGCCAGCAGTTACGCGGCTCCAGGGTATCGCGGCTACACCTTC. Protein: CASSYAAPGYRGYTF.

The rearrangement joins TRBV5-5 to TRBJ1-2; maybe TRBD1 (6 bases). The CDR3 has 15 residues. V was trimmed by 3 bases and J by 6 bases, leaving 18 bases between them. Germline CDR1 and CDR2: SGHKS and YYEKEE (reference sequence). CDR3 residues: CASSSGYGQFDGYTF. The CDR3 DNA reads TGTGCCAGCAGCTCCGGTTATGGACAGTTCGATGGCTACACCTTC. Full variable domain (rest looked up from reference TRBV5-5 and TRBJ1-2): DAGVTQSPTHLIKTRGQQVTLRCSPISGHKSVSWYQQVLGQGPQFIFQYYEKEERGRGNFPDRFSARQFPNYSSELNVNALLLGDSALYLCASSSGYGQFDGYTFGSGTRLTVV.